This T cell receptor (beta chain) was identified during a study of T cells after yellow fever vaccination. For the study at large: Fractions containing few cells were prepared with SMART-Seq v4 Ultra Low Input. Study-wide points: Weaker, the secondary response peaked sooner, at day 5 versus 15. Clones from primary vaccination mostly reappeared after the booster (around 96% CD4, about 88% CD8).

A process of 5'RACE template switching, which added a universal primer site and UMIs, was used to make TCR cDNA. TCRdb re-analysed the 5' RACE reads in MiXCR, keeping a single row per CDR3 protein. The sample holds some 560,000 distinct CDR3 sequences, roughly 21% seen once. Turning to this clonotype: Its antigen remains unidentified.

The CDR3 is 16 residues long. The germline CDR1 and CDR2 sequences are GTSNPN and SVGIG (reference sequence). V gave up 2 bases and J gave up 3 bases; unmatched junction bases: 11. This receptor was obtained from a man aged 25-45 years who received the YFV17D yellow fever vaccine. The V gene is TRBV30, the J gene TRBJ2-3; 7 nucleotides match TRBD2. The specimen comprised PBMCs, sampled 15 days after the yellow fever booster vaccination. CDR3 protein: CAWSRRLAGATDTQYF. CDR3 nucleotides: TGTGCCTGGAGTCGAAGACTAGCCGGTGCAACAGATACGCAGTATTTT.